Presented here are 10 T cell receptor beta chains from one specimen sequenced in a study of CD8+CD57+ T cells in acquired aplastic anemia. Patients chosen for sequencing had CD8+CD57+ cells that had expanded, as shown by flow cytometry. Genomic DNA, the template, was used for profiling of the TCR beta VDJ and CDR3. TCRdb itself ran the reads through MiXCR, one entry per CDR3 protein. The data show some 170,000 distinct CDR3 sequences, over 55% seen once. The sample was sorted CD4+, CD8+, or CD8+CD57+ T cells (not recorded which) from PBMCs. The receptors originated from a human donor with aplastic anemia.

The rearrangement uses TRBV15 and TRBJ2-1, with TRBD1 matching 7 bases. V trimming: 0 bases; J trimming: 5 bases; junction bases outside the gene matches: 7. Germline loops: CDR1 LNHNV, CDR2 YYDKDF (reference sequence). The CDR3 loop spans 16 amino acids. The CDR3 region is CATSRDLEGADNEQFF. CDR3 DNA sequence: TGTGCCACCAGCAGAGATCTCGAGGGGGCGGACAATGAGCAGTTCTTC.

Comment on this clonotype: Sequence at one end of the junction differs from germline and may be a read error. The chain has TRBV10-3 and TRBJ1-2, with D possibly TRBD1 on 5 matching bases. This CDR3 has 13 amino acids. From germline, CDR1 is ENHRY and CDR2 SYGVKD. The CDR3 loop is CASSAAGSYGYTF. The CDR3 coding sequence is TGTGCCAGCAGTGCTGCAGGGAGCTATGGCTACACCTTC.

This clonotype turned up a few times. The chain employs TRBV27 and TRBJ2-7, with 14 bases fitting TRBD2. Germline CDR1 MNHEY, CDR2 SMNVEV (reference sequence). The CDR3 has 13 residues. J gave up 7 bases and V 7 bases, and 3 bases lay outside the gene matches. CDR3 sequence (DNA): TGTGCCAGCACCGGGACTAGCGGGAGTGAGCAGTACTTC. It translates to CASTGTSGSEQYF.

This sequence joins TRBV6-5 and TRBJ1-6, with 8 positions matching TRBD1. Germline V CDR1 and CDR2: MNHEY, SVGAGI. CDR3 size: 15 residues. V trimming: 7 bases; J trimming: 9 bases; junction bases outside the gene matches: 11. The CDR3 nucleotides read TGTGCCAGCACCCAAGATGCAGGGGGCCTTTCACCCCTCCACTTT. The encoded protein is CASTQDAGGLSPLHF.

The chain has TRBV7-9 and TRBJ2-3; no firm D call. Germline assignment: CDR1 SEHNR and CDR2 FQNEAQ (reference sequence). V lost 11 bases to trimming and J lost 2 bases, with 11 bases between them. The CDR3 totals 12 residues. The CDR3 sequence: CAPGPTTDTQYF. CDR3 nucleotide sequence: TGTGCCCCGGGTCCGACCACAGATACGCAGTATTTT.

V is TRBV2 and J is TRBJ1-4; a possible D gene is TRBD1 (5 bases). Germline V gene lookup returns CDR1 SNHLY and CDR2 FYNNEI. Trimming left V 4 bases short and J 4 bases short, with 16 bases between. The CDR3 extends over 16 amino acids. The CDR3 bases are TGTGCCAGCAGTGTGGGAGGGCAGGGTGATAATGAAAAACTGTTTTTT. Translated: CASSVGGQGDNEKLFF.

This chain links TRBV20-1 with TRBJ2-5; TRBD2 agrees at 9 bases. Losses at the gene ends were 1 base for V and 5 bases for J; bases not matched to a gene: 8. CDR1 is DFQATT, CDR2 SNEGSKA, per germline (reference sequence). The CDR3 is 15 amino acids. The CDR3 DNA follows: TGCAGTGCTAGAGCCTTGGCGGGGGGGCGGGAGACCCAGTACTTC. Its protein is CSARALAGGRETQYF.

A word on this clonotype: Its ends do not fully match the called genes, so a read error is possible. V gene TRBV10-3 combines with J gene TRBJ2-5; D is unresolved. Germline lookup yields CDR1 ENHRY and CDR2 SYGVKD. The length of the CDR3 is 17 residues. Here the CDR3 reads CATVSRVPGPNQEAQYF. The CDR3 nucleotides are TGTGCCACTGTCAGCCGGGTGCCTGGGCCGAACCAAGAGGCCCAGTACTTC.

CDR3 residues: CASSFLPGQGANEQFF. Here the CDR3 DNA reads TGTGCCAGCAGCTTCTTACCGGGACAGGGGGCAAATGAGCAGTTCTTC. The chain has TRBV7-8 and TRBJ2-1, with 12 positions matching TRBD1. V was pared by 3 bases and J by 7 bases, with 7 bases of the junction left unmatched. CDR1 SGHVS and CDR2 FQNEAQ come from the germline V gene. The CDR3 runs 16 residues.

The chain is built from TRBV5-1 and TRBJ1-1; tentative D call: TRBD1 (6 bases). The V end was cut by 4 bases, the J end by 5 bases, with 15 bases between. CDR3 length: 14 amino acids. Germline V CDR1 and CDR2: SGHRS, YFSETQ. Here the CDR3 DNA reads TGCGCCAGCAGCCATTTGGACAGTTGGACTGAAGCTTTCTTT. As protein: CASSHLDSWTEAFF.